The 26 T cell receptor beta chains reported below all come from one sample, sequenced in a study of shared clonotypes between healthy human individuals. Profiling relied on immunoSEQ multiplex PCR, and the TCRdb table lists in-frame clones only, not all of them. This sample has approximately 2.5 million clones; 93% occur once, and the top ten carry roughly 0.36%. Sequenced: naive CD4+ T cells from PBMCs. Documented subset: CD45RA+ positively selected. The receptors stem from a man in his late teens or twenties in good health. Some clones in this sample may be carry-over from other donors' samples.

This rearrangement joins TRBV6-5 to TRBJ1-1; tentatively, D is TRBD1 (5 bases). Trimming left V 8 bases short and J 5 bases short, with 12 bases between. Per germline, CDR1 MNHEY and CDR2 SVGAGI. This CDR3 has 12 amino acids. CDR3 DNA: TGTGCCAGCGGGACGGGGAAAACTGAAGCTTTCTTT. The encoded protein is CASGTGKTEAFF.

This clone was picked up one time. The chain joins TRBV5-4 to TRBJ2-5, with 8 bases aligning to TRBD2. The CDR3 runs to 15 residues. The trim removed 2 bases at V and 5 bases at J, leaving 8 bases unmatched. Germline V CDR1 and CDR2: SGHNT, YYREEE (reference sequence). The CDR3 loop is CASSLDGRAEETQYF. The CDR3 DNA is TGTGCCAGCAGCTTAGACGGGAGGGCCGAGGAGACCCAGTACTTC.

J is TRBJ2-3 and V is TRBV19; D is unresolved. Germline CDR1 is LNHDA and CDR2 is SQIVND (reference sequence). V lost 5 bases, J lost 6 bases, and 6 bases lay in between. The CDR3 extends over 11 amino acids. CDR3 in amino acids: CASSLRDTQYF. CDR3 nucleotide sequence: TGTGCCAGTAGTTTGCGGGATACGCAGTATTTT.

This clone is a singleton in its sample. Other DNA sequences in this specimen translate into the identical CDR3. The chain is built from TRBV28 and TRBJ1-3, with 7 bases fitting TRBD1. V trimming: 3 bases; J trimming: 0 bases; junction bases outside the gene matches: 5. The germline gives CDR1 MDHEN, CDR2 SYDVKM. CDR3 length equals 16 residues. CDR3 nucleotides: TGTGCCAGCAGTTTTTTCGACAGGGCCTCTGGAAACACCATATATTTT. It specifies CASSFFDRASGNTIYF.

In this sample, this clone turned up once. The chain combines TRBV28 with TRBJ2-7; 7 nucleotides match TRBD1. The CDR3 has 14 amino acids. Germline V gives CDR1 MDHEN, CDR2 SYDVKM. The J segment lost 2 bases and the V segment lost 4 bases, leaving 5 bases of the junction unmatched. CDR3 coding DNA: TGTGCCAGCAGTTATGGCAGGGGGACCTACGAGCAGTACTTC. Protein: CASSYGRGTYEQYF.

This chain joins TRBV19 and TRBJ1-5; D is possibly TRBD1 (6 bases). The CDR3 is made up of 13 amino acids. V lost 5 bases, J lost 4 bases, and 9 bases lay in between. In germline, CDR1 is LNHDA, CDR2 SQIVND (reference sequence). The CDR3 DNA reads TGTGCCAGTAGTGGACAGTCGAATCAGCCCCAGCATTTT. Residues: CASSGQSNQPQHF.

The chain carries TRBV5-6 and TRBJ1-5; 7 bases map to TRBD1. Germline trimming cut 3 bases from V and 0 bases from J; bases unmatched to any gene: 3. CDR3 length: 15 residues. Germline assignment: CDR1 SGHDT and CDR2 YYEEEE. The CDR3 DNA is TGTGCCAGCAGCTACAGGGGATCTAGCAATCAGCCCCAGCATTTT. This translates into CASSYRGSSNQPQHF.

The chain has TRBV5-4 and TRBJ2-5; TRBD2 matches 10 bases. TRBJ2-7 explains the end of the DNA better; the J call may be wrong. CDR1 is SGHNT and CDR2 is YYREEE in the germline V gene (reference sequence). The length of the CDR3 is 14 residues. The DNA of the CDR3 is TGTGCCAGCAGCTCTAGCGGGAGATCCCACGAGCAGTACTTC. Encoded protein: CASSSSGRSHEQYF.

This clone was recorded only once. The V call is TRBV5-4, the J call TRBJ2-5, with D perhaps matching TRBD1 or TRBD2 (5 bases each). This CDR3 contains 17 residues. The germline V gene encodes CDR1 SGHNT and CDR2 YYREEE (reference sequence). The V end was cut by 1 base, the J end by 0 bases, with 16 bases between. CDR3 coding DNA: TGTGCCAGCAGCTTGAAAGAGGGGCCTGGGTACCAAGAGACCCAGTACTTC. As protein: CASSLKEGPGYQETQYF.

The DNA for the CDR3 is TGCGCCAGCAGCTTGGATGCTAGCGGGAGCGCAGATACGCAGTATTTT. Encoded protein: CASSLDASGSADTQYF. The rearrangement links TRBV5-1 to TRBJ2-3; 10 bases agree with TRBD2. CDR3 length equals 16 residues. Trimming at V came to 0 bases and at J to 4 bases, leaving 5 bases not matched to a gene. CDR1 SGHRS and CDR2 YFSETQ come from the germline V gene. Filled out from reference TRBV5-1 and TRBJ2-3, the complete variable domain reads KAGVTQTPRYLIKTRGQQVTLSCSPISGHRSVSWYQQTPGQGLQFLFEYFSETQRNKGNFPGRFSGRQFSNSRSEMNVSTLELGDSALYLCASSLDASGSADTQYFGPGTRLTVL.

The CDR3 is CASVSGVSSYEQYF. The CDR3 nucleotides are TGTGCCAGCGTATCAGGTGTGAGCTCCTACGAGCAGTACTTC. The chain employs TRBV6-1 and TRBJ2-7; D gene uncertain. CDR3 length: 14 amino acids. V lost 8 bases to trimming and J lost 0 bases, with 14 bases between them. Germline CDR1 is MNHNS and CDR2 is SASEGT.

V usage is TRBV11-2 and J usage is TRBJ2-7, with TRBD1 as a possible D gene (6 bases). The germline V and J ends were trimmed by 1 base and 5 bases, with 12 bases remaining between them. The CDR3 length is 14 residues. Germline CDR1 is SGHAT and CDR2 is FQNNGV. CDR3 DNA sequence: TGTGCCAGCAGCTTAGTCAGGGGTCGGAACGAGCAGTACTTC. This encodes CASSLVRGRNEQYF.

The chain carries TRBV7-9 and TRBJ2-7; TRBD1 might be the D (6 bases). The CDR3 runs to 14 residues. CDR1 is SEHNR and CDR2 is FQNEAQ in the germline V gene (reference sequence). V was trimmed by 4 bases and J by 2 bases, leaving 12 bases between them. The CDR3 DNA is TGTGCCAGCAGCTCCGGGACATTCACCTACGAGCAGTACTTC. Encoded protein: CASSSGTFTYEQYF.

The genes are TRBV5-8 and TRBJ1-5, with D possibly TRBD1 on 5 matching bases. Germline-derived CDR1 and CDR2 are SGHTS and YDEGEE. The CDR3 consists of 19 residues. Trimming removed 4 bases from V and 0 bases from J, with 23 bases in between. The CDR3 coding sequence is TGTGCCAGCAGCCAACATGGGGGGACCGCCGGATATAGCAATCAGCCCCAGCATTTT. Protein sequence: CASSQHGGTAGYSNQPQHF.

This sequence joins TRBV6-5 and TRBJ1-1; no definite D call. Germline CDR1 MNHEY, CDR2 SVGAGI. The CDR3 has 14 amino acids. The V end was cut by 5 bases, the J end by 1 base, with 11 bases between. The CDR3 DNA sequence: TGTGCCAGCAGTAAACGGACGGAGAACACTGAAGCTTTCTTT. Amino acid sequence: CASSKRTENTEAFF.

The chain uses TRBV29-1 and TRBJ2-1; 9 bases fit TRBD2. CDR1 is SQVTM and CDR2 is ANQGSEA in the germline V gene. This CDR3 contains 17 residues. With V trimmed by 6 bases and J by 0 bases, 12 bases remained unmatched. DNA for the CDR3: TGCAGCGTGACGGGACTAGCAGGAGACAGCTCCTACAATGAGCAGTTCTTC. This sequence encodes CSVTGLAGDSSYNEQFF.

The rearrangement links TRBV5-1 to TRBJ2-3; 7 nucleotides agree with TRBD1. The CDR3 is 16 amino acids. CDR1 SGHRS and CDR2 YFSETQ come from the germline V gene. The V and J ends lost 6 bases and 2 bases, in that order; junction bases with no gene match: 12. CDR3 DNA: TGCGCCAGCACCCAGACAGGGTCACTCCACACAGATACGCAGTATTTT. This sequence encodes CASTQTGSLHTDTQYF.

In the case of this clone: Within the sample, other DNA sequences also encode this same CDR3. DNA for the CDR3: TGCGCCAGCAGCTCAACGGGACAAACCTACGAGCAGTACTTC. This sequence encodes CASSSTGQTYEQYF. The rearrangement joins TRBV5-1 to TRBJ2-7; tentatively, D is TRBD1 (6 bases). Trimming removed 3 bases at V and 2 bases at J, with 12 bases between. Germline CDR1 is SGHRS and CDR2 is YFSETQ. The CDR3 runs 14 residues.

This clone was found once. The V gene is TRBV7-2, the J gene TRBJ2-1; the D gene is possibly TRBD2 (7 bases). The V end was cut by 5 bases, the J end by 0 bases, with 17 bases between. Germline assignment: CDR1 SGHTA and CDR2 FQGNSA. The CDR3 spans 17 residues. The CDR3 sequence: CASSPKGGESSYNEQFF. The CDR3 nucleotides read TGTGCCAGCAGCCCGAAAGGGGGGGAGAGCTCCTACAATGAGCAGTTCTTC. Drawing the rest from reference TRBV7-2 and TRBJ2-1, the complete variable domain is GAGVSQSPSNKVTEKGKDVELRCDPISGHTALYWYRQSLGQGLEFLIYFQGNSAPDKSGLPSDRFSAERTGGSVSTLTIQRTQQEDSAVYLCASSPKGGESSYNEQFFGPGTRLTVL.

This chain joins TRBV4-2 and TRBJ1-2; D is undetermined. The CDR3 sequence is 12 residues long. Trimming pared 2 bases from V and 7 bases from J, leaving 8 bases between. Germline CDR1 is LGHNA and CDR2 is YNFKEQ. The CDR3 spells CASSQSAGGYTF. In DNA form, the CDR3 reads TGTGCCAGCAGCCAAAGTGCGGGTGGCTACACCTTC.

The chain uses TRBV2 and TRBJ2-5; D might be TRBD1 (6 bases). There are 13 residues in the CDR3. V was pared by 6 bases and J by 5 bases, with 13 bases between. Per the germline V gene, CDR1 is SNHLY and CDR2 is FYNNEI. CDR3 in amino acids: CASRATGGETQYF. The CDR3 DNA reads TGTGCCAGCAGGGCGACAGGTGGTGAGACCCAGTACTTC.

The chain is built from TRBV6-6 and TRBJ1-2; D remains unclear. Germline V CDR1 and CDR2: MNHNY, SVGAGI (reference sequence). This CDR3 is built from 15 residues. Trimming pared 5 bases from V and 0 bases from J, leaving 13 bases between. The CDR3 DNA sequence: TGTGCCAGCAGTCGGGGTGGAACAGCTAACTATGGCTACACCTTC. Residues: CASSRGGTANYGYTF.

The chain couples TRBV18 to TRBJ2-4; D may match TRBD1 or TRBD2 (5 bases each). Germline lookup yields CDR1 KGHSH and CDR2 LQKENI. V dropped 5 bases and J dropped 4 bases, with 18 bases sitting between them. This CDR3 has 16 residues. DNA of the CDR3: TGTGCCAGCTCAAGCCGGGACCGGGAAGGGAAAAACATTCAGTACTTC. Translated: CASSSRDREGKNIQYF.

The gene calls are TRBV7-2 and TRBJ2-7; possibly TRBD1 or TRBD2 for D (6 bases each). CDR3 length: 13 amino acids. V dropped 6 bases and J dropped 6 bases, with 15 bases sitting between them. From germline, CDR1 is SGHTA and CDR2 FQGNSA. The CDR3 is CASRKLGGGEQYF. In nucleotides, the CDR3 is TGTGCCAGCAGGAAACTAGGGGGAGGCGAGCAGTACTTC.

V and J are TRBV28 and TRBJ1-1, with TRBD1 matching over 10 bases. The CDR3 has 15 amino acids. Germline V gives CDR1 MDHEN, CDR2 SYDVKM. V lost 5 bases to trimming and J lost 4 bases; unmatched junction nucleotides: 7. CDR3 nucleotide sequence: TGTGCCAGCAGTCTCCGGACAGGGGGTTTCACTGAAGCTTTCTTT. It is translated as CASSLRTGGFTEAFF.

The chain recombines TRBV6-5 with TRBJ1-2; TRBD1 is a possible D gene (5 bases). V was cut by 4 bases and J by 11 bases, with 14 bases left in between. CDR1 and CDR2 from the germline V gene are MNHEY and SVGAGI. The CDR3 loop spans 12 amino acids. This CDR3 is CASSSQGRWYTF. In DNA form, the CDR3 reads TGTGCCAGCAGTTCCCAGGGTAGATGGTACACCTTC.